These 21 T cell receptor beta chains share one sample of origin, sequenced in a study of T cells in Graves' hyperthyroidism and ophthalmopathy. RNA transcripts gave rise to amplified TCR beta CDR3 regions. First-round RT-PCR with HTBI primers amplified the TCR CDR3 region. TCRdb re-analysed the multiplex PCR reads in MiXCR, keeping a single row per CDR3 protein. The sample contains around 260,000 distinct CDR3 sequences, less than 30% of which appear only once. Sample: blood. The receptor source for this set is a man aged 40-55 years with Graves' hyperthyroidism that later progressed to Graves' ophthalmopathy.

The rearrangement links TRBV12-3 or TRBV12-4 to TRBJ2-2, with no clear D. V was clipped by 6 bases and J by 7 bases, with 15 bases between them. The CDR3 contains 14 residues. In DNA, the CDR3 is TGTGCCAGCAGCCGCGACCAGTGGGGCGGGGAGCTGTTTTTT. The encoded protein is CASSRDQWGGELFF.

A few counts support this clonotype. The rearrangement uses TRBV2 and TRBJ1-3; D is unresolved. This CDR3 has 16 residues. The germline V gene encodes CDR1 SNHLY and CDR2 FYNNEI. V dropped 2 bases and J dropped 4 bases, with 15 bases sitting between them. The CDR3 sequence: CASSELWTSWGNTIYF. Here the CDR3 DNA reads TGTGCCAGCAGTGAATTATGGACCAGCTGGGGAAACACCATATATTTT.

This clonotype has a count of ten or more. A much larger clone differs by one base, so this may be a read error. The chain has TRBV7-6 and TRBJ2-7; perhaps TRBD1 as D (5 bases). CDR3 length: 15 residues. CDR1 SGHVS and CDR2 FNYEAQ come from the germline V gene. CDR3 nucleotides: TGTGCCAGCAGCTTTGGCGACAGTGAATCCTACGGGCAGTACTTC. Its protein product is CASSFGDSESYGQYF.

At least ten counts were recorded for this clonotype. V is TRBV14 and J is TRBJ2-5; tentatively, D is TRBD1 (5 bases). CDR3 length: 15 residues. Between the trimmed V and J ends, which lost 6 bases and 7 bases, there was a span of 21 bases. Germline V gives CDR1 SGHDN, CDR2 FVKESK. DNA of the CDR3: TGTGCCAGCAGTCAGGGCGCGTTAAATGCGCGGACCCAGTACTTC. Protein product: CASSQGALNARTQYF.

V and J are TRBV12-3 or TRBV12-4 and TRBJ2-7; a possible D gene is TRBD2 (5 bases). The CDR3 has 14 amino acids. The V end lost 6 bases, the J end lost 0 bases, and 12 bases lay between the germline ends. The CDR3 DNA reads TGTGCCAGCAGCCGCGGGTCGATCTCCTACGAGCAGTACTTC. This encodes CASSRGSISYEQYF.

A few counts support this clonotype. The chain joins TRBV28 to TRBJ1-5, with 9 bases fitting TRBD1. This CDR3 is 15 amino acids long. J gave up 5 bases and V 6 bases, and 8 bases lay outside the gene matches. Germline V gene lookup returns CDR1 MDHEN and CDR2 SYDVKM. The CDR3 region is CASSSGTGWYQPQHF. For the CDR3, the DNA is TGTGCCAGCAGCTCCGGGACAGGGTGGTATCAGCCCCAGCATTTT.

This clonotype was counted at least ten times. DNA for the CDR3: TGTGCCAGCAGCGTAAGCGGGAGGGCCGACGACGAGCAGTACTTC. Translated: CASSVSGRADDEQYF. The chain recombines TRBV9 with TRBJ2-7, with 10 bases matching TRBD2. The germline gives CDR1 SGDLS, CDR2 YYNGEE. The CDR3 is 15 residues long. V lost 1 base, J lost 5 bases, and 6 bases stayed unmatched. The full variable domain, with the rest looked up from reference TRBV9 and TRBJ2-7, is DSGVTQTPKHLITATGQRVTLRCSPRSGDLSVYWYQQSLDQGLQFLIQYYNGEERAKGNILERFSAQQFPDLHSELNLSSLELGDSALYFCASSVSGRADDEQYFGPGTRLTVT.

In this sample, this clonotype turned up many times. The DNA for the CDR3 is TGCGCCAGCAGACCTAGCGGGAGAAACACCGGGGAGCTGTTTTTT. This codes for CASRPSGRNTGELFF. This chain links TRBV5-1 with TRBJ2-2, with TRBD2 matching over 10 bases. The CDR3 has 15 residues. The V gene's germline CDR1 is SGHRS and CDR2 YFSETQ. The trim removed 5 bases at V and 2 bases at J, leaving 3 bases unmatched.

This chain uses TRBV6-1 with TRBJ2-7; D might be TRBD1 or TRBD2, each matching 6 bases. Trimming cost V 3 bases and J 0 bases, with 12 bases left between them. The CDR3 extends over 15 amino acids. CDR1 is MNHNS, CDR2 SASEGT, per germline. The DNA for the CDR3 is TGTGCCAGCAGTGAGGGGAGGACAGACTCCTACGAGCAGTACTTC. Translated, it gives CASSEGRTDSYEQYF.

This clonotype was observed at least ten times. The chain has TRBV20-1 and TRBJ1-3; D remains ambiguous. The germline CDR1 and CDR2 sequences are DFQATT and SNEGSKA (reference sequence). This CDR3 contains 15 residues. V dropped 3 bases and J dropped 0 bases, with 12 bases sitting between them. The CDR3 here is CSASSGPISGNTIYF. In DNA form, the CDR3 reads TGCAGTGCTAGTTCTGGACCAATCTCTGGAAACACCATATATTTT.

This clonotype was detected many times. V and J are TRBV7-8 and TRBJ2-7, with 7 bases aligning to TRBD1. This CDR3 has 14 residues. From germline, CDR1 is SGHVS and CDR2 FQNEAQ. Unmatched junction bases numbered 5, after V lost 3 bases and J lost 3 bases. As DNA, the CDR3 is TGTGCCAGCAGCTTTACAGGGGCCAACTACGAGCAGTACTTC. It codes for CASSFTGANYEQYF.

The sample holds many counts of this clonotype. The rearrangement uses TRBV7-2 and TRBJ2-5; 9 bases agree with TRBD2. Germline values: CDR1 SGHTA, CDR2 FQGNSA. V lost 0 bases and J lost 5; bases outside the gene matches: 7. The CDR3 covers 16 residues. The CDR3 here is CASSLAASGTWETQYF. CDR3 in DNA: TGTGCCAGCAGCTTAGCAGCTAGCGGGACCTGGGAGACCCAGTACTTC.

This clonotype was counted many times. The CDR3 DNA follows: TGTGCCAGCAGCGTAGCAGCTTCCGACCTGTGGGGCTACACCTTC. Translated, it gives CASSVAASDLWGYTF. This chain connects TRBV9 to TRBJ1-2; D gene uncertain. In germline, CDR1 is SGDLS, CDR2 YYNGEE. This CDR3 spans 15 amino acids. V was pared by 0 bases and J by 8 bases, with 17 bases between.

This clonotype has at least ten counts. The CDR3 DNA reads as TGCGCCAGCAACCCGTTTGGGGGCGGGGGTACTGAAGCTTTCTTT. Translating gives CASNPFGGGGTEAFF. This chain connects TRBV5-1 to TRBJ1-1; tentatively, D is TRBD1 (6 bases). The V and J ends lost 6 bases and 5 bases respectively, with 20 bases between them. CDR1 and CDR2 from the germline V gene are SGHRS and YFSETQ. The CDR3 is 15 residues long.

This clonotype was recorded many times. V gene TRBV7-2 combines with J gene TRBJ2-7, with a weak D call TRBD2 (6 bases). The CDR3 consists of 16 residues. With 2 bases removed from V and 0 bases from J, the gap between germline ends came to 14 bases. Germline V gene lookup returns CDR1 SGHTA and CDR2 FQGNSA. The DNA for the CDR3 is TGTGCCAGCAGCTTATTCCCTAGCGCGGGCTCCTACGAGCAGTACTTC. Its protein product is CASSLFPSAGSYEQYF.

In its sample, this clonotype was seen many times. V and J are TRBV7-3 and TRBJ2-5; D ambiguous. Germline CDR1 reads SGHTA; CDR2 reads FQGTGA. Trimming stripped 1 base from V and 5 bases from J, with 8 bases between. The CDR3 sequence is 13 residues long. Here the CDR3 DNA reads TGTGCCAGCAGCTTAAGAGATTTGGAGACCCAGTACTTC. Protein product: CASSLRDLETQYF.

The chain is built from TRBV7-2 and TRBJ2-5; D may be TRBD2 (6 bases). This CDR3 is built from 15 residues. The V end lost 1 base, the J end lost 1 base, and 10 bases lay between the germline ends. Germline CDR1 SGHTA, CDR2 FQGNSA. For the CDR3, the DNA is TGTGCCAGCAGCTTAGGTCGGGGAGGCCAAGAGACCCAGTACTTC. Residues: CASSLGRGGQETQYF.

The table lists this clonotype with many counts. The CDR3 region is CSARIGNAGNTIYF. The CDR3 DNA is TGCAGTGCTAGAATTGGGAACGCTGGAAACACCATATATTTT. The chain uses TRBV20-1 and TRBJ1-3, with D unresolved. The V gene's germline CDR1 is DFQATT and CDR2 SNEGSKA (reference sequence). This CDR3 is built from 14 residues. The V end lost 2 bases, the J end lost 2 bases, and 10 bases lay between the germline ends.

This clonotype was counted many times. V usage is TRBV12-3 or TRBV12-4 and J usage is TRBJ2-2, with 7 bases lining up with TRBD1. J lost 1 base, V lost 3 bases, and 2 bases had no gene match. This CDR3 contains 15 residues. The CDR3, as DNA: TGTGCCAGCAGTTTTAGGACAGGGAACACCGGGGAGCTGTTTTTT. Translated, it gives CASSFRTGNTGELFF.

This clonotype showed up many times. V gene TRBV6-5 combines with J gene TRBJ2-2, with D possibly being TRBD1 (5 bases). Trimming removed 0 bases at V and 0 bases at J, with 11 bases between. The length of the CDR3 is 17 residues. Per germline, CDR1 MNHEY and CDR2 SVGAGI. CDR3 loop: CASSYSETAANTGELFF. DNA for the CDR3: TGTGCCAGCAGTTACTCGGAGACAGCTGCGAACACCGGGGAGCTGTTTTTT.

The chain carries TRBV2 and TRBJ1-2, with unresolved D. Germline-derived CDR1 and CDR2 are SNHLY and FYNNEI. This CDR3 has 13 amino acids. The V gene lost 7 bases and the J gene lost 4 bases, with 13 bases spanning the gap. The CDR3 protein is CASTKRAVYGYTF. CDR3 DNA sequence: TGTGCCAGCACAAAACGCGCAGTCTATGGCTACACCTTC. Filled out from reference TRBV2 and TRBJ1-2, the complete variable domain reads EPEVTQTPSHQVTQMGQEVILRCVPISNHLYFYWYRQILGQKVEFLVSFYNNEISEKSEIFDDQFSVERPDGSNFTLKIRSTKLEDSAMYFCASTKRAVYGYTFGSGTRLTVV.